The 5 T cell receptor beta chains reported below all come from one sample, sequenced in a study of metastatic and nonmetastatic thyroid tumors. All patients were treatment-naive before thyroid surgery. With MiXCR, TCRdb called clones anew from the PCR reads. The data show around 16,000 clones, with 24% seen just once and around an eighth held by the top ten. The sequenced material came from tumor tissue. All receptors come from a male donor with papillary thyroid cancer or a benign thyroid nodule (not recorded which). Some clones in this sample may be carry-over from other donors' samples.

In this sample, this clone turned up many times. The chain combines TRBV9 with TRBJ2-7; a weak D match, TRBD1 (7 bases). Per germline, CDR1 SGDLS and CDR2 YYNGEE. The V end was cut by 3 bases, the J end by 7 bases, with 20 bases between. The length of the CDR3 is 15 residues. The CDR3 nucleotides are TGTGCCAGCAGCGCACTCGGGGCAGGGGGGAAAGAGCAGTACTTC. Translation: CASSALGAGGKEQYF.

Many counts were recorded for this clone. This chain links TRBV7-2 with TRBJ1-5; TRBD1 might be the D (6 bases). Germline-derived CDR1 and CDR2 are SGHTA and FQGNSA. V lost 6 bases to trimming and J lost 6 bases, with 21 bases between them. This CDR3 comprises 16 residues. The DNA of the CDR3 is TGTGCCAGCAGTTACCTCGGGGGCAATGTGGGTCAGCCCCAGCATTTT. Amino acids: CASSYLGGNVGQPQHF.

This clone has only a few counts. CDR3 DNA: TGTGCCAGCAGTTTATACACCTACAATGAGCAGTTCTTC. Translated: CASSLYTYNEQFF. This chain links TRBV12-3 or TRBV12-4 with TRBJ2-1; D unclear. This CDR3 has 13 residues. V was clipped by 2 bases and J by 2 bases, with 4 bases between them.

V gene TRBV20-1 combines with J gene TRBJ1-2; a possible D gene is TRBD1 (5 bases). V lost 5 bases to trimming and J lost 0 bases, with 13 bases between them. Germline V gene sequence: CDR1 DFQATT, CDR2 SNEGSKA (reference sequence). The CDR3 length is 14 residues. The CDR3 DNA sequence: TGCAGTGCTTCCTCCGGGGCCACTAACTATGGCTACACCTTC. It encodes CSASSGATNYGYTF.

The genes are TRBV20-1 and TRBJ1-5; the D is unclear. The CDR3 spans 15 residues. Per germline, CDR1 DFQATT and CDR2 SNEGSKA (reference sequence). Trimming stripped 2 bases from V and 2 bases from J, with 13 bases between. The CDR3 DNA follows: TGCAGTGCTAGACCCCTCTCTTGGGGCAATCAGCCCCAGCATTTT. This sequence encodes CSARPLSWGNQPQHF.